The sequence of this T cell receptor beta chain was determined in a study of T cell responses to AZD1222 COVID-19 vaccine. Study-level results: The breadth and depth of Spike-specific TCRs increased once two AZD1222 doses had been given. Dominant CD4 TCR responses targeted spike regions 160-218 and 743-854.

About this clone: Its target is not known.

Sequenced by immunoSEQ multiplex PCR; TCRdb stores in-frame clones only, minus some. This sample has roughly 160,000 clones, with over 75% found just once. Sample: peripheral blood, taken 28 days after the second AZD1222 dose. This TCR came from an adult who received the AZD1222 COVID-19 vaccine.

CDR3 sequence reads: CASSAGFRDLYGYTF. The CDR3 bases are TGTGCCAGCAGCGCCGGGTTCCGGGACCTCTATGGCTACACCTTC. The chain recombines TRBV14 with TRBJ1-2, with a tentative D call TRBD1 (5 bases). The CDR3 is 15 residues long. V was pared by 5 bases and J by 4 bases, with 17 bases between. Germline V lookup: CDR1 SGHDN, CDR2 FVKESK. The full variable domain, in which reference TRBV14 and TRBJ1-2 provide the parts outside the CDR3, is EAGVTQFPSHSVIEKGQTVTLRCDPISGHDNLYWYRRVMGKEIKFLLHFVKESKQDESGMPNNRFLAERTGGTYSTLKVQPAELEDSGVYFCASSAGFRDLYGYTFGSGTRLTVV.